These T cell receptor beta chains were read from a single sample in a study of blood T cell repertoires in COVID-19. Clones were read by immunoSEQ multiplex PCR, and TCRdb kept only the in-frame ones, dropping some. The data hold about 270,000 clones, with approximately 81% observed a single time. Sequencing input: peripheral blood. The receptors stem from a woman aged 18-29 years with acute or convalescent COVID-19. CDR3s include the opening cysteine and the closing phenylalanine or tryptophan. The D gene is left open where the match is weak. A clone size is listed for some rows: how often the clone was seen (once, few, many), or a class if it is expanded.

TRBD1 | - | TRBJ1-2 | TRBV27 | TGTGCCAGCAGAGTGACAGGGGGTCACTATGGCTACACCTTC | CASRVTGGHYGYTF
- | - | TRBJ2-7 | TRBV7-2 | TGTGCCAGCAGCTTAGATTATCGGGGCGAGCAGTACTTC | CASSLDYRGEQYF
TRBD2 | once | TRBJ2-1 | TRBV5-4 | TGTGCCAGCAGCCCGGTGGGACTAGCGGAGATGTACAATGAGCAGTTCTTC | CASSPVGLAEMYNEQFF
TRBD2 | - | TRBJ2-1 | TRBV4-3 | TGCGCCAGCAGCCACATCTTGGCGGGAGGGCATGGTGAGCAGTTCTTC | CASSHILAGGHGEQFF
- | - | TRBJ2-7 | TRBV3-1/TRBV3-2 | TGTGCCAGCAGCCAAGATGGGTGGGAGGCCTCCTACGAGCAGTACTTC | CASSQDGWEASYEQYF
TRBD2 | - | TRBJ2-7 | TRBV7-2 | TGTGCCAGCAGCTTCCACTCCCCACGGACTAGCGGGAGAGTCTACGAGCAGTACTTC | CASSFHSPRTSGRVYEQYF
- | - | TRBJ1-1 | TRBV6-5 | TGTGCCAGCAGTTATGAGGCCCCAAGAGGGGAAGCTTTCTTT | CASSYEAPRGEAFF
TRBD1 | - | TRBJ1-4 | TRBV7-2 | TGTGCCAGCAGCCTGGACAGGTCAGGTGAAAAACTGTTTTTT | CASSLDRSGEKLFF
TRBD1 | - | TRBJ1-5 | TRBV19 | TGTGCCAGTAGTGGAGGACAGGGATTTGGTCAGCCCCAGCATTTT | CASSGGQGFGQPQHF
- | - | TRBJ1-6 | TRBV6-2/TRBV6-3 | TGTGCCAGCAGTTACGGGACAAAAAGCTCCTATAATTCACCCCTCCACTTT | CASSYGTKSSYNSPLHF
TRBD2 | - | TRBJ2-5 | TRBV5-8 | TGTGCCAGCAGCTTGGAACTAGCGGGAGGGCGAGAGACCCAGTACTTC | CASSLELAGGRETQYF
- | - | TRBJ1-6 | TRBV5-6 | TGTGCCAGCAGCTCACAGTATTCACCCCTCCACTTT | CASSSQYSPLHF
TRBD1 | - | TRBJ2-7 | TRBV3-1/TRBV3-2 | TGTGCCAGCAGCCAAGTAAACCCGACAGGGTGGGAGCAGTACTTC | CASSQVNPTGWEQYF